The clone carrying this T cell receptor (beta chain) was detected only a few times. Its antigen is as yet unknown. The CDR3 spans 14 residues. V lost 5 bases and J lost 4, with 14 bases in between. CDR1 and CDR2 from the germline V gene are SGHTA and FQGNSA. This sample is part of a study of beta chain features in type 1 diabetes. Study-wide results and limits: Here, the possible influence of HLA type (on TCRB rearrangement) remained unresolved. Researchers reported that naive, central memory and Treg TCRB repertoires appeared more similar in patients than in healthy donors.

The sequenced template was cDNA made from the entire isolated RNA. The data were produced by immunoSEQ multiplex PCR, yet TCRdb's version contains in-frame clones alone and is incomplete. The table shows 250,000 to 350,000 clones, with 12% to 15% occurring only once. This receptor was taken from a man younger than 40 in good health. Sequencing was done on a sample of central memory CD4+ T cells from blood. The V call is TRBV7-2, the J call TRBJ1-1; D may be TRBD1 (6 bases). CDR3 DNA: TGTGCCAGCAGCGCTTCAGGGGTGGGCACTGAAGCTTTCTTT. Amino acid sequence: CASSASGVGTEAFF. Supplemented by reference TRBV7-2 and TRBJ1-1, the full variable domain reads GAGVSQSPSNKVTEKGKDVELRCDPISGHTALYWYRQSLGQGLEFLIYFQGNSAPDKSGLPSDRFSAERTGGSVSTLTIQRTQQEDSAVYLCASSASGVGTEAFFGQGTRLTVV.